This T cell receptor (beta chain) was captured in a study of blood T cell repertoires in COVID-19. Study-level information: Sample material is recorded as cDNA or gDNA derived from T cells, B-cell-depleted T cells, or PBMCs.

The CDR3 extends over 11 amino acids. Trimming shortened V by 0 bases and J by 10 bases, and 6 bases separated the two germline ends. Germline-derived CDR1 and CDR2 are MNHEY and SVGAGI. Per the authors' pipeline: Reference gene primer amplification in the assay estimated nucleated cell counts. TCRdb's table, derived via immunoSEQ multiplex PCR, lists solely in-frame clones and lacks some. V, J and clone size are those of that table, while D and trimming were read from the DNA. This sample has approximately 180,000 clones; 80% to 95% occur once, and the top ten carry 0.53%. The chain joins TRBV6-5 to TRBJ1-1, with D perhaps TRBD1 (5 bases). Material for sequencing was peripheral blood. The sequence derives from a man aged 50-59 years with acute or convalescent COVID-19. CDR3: CASSYSDRAFF. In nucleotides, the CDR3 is TGTGCCAGCAGTTACTCTGACAGAGCTTTCTTT.